This TCR beta chain comes out of a study of technical replicates of blood from a few donors listed by TCRdb under 2017. Taken from the germline V gene, the CDR1 and CDR2 loops are SGHAT and FQNNGV. CDR3 length: 12 amino acids, cysteine to phenylalanine. Of all the DNA, just the CDR3 is kept, 36 bases in frame from base 1. The junction carries 10 bases between V and J, which are trimmed by 6 bases and 5 bases respectively. The protocol used for the library was the immunoSEQ multiplex PCR assay. This is the immuneACCESS table as TCRdb keeps it, with only in-frame sequences that have V and J called. A part of the clones is gone; compared with another copy, unresolved V genes explain less than half, and the rest is unexplained. The table for this sample lists about 79,000 clones; about 91% of them were counted only once. The ten largest make up 0.3% to 0.45% of the sample. Remarks on this clone: The target of this receptor is not known. No much larger clone is present one base from it, and per-base qualities are unavailable.

The origin of this receptor is a human donor in good health. Some clones in this sample may be carry-over from other donors' samples. Recombination connected TRBV11-2 to TRBJ2-5; a confident D gene designation cannot be given. Sequences were obtained from T cells isolated from PBMCs. The bases read TGTGCCAGCAGTGAAATAGAGGAGACCCAGTACTTC. It encodes CASSEIEETQYF.